This T cell receptor (beta chain) emerged from a study of CXCR3-negative and CXCR3-positive naive CD8 T cells. A CD45RO-CCR7+CD27+CD95- phenotype identified naive CD8+ T cells. The CDR3 runs 14 residues. Looked up from germline, CDR1 is SGHRS and CDR2 is YFSETQ. Researchers prepared the TRB cDNA libraries using 5' RACE with UMI labels. TCRdb reprocessed the 5' RACE reads and stores each CDR3 protein as one record, lacking DNA. The repertoire table contains just over 60,000 distinct CDR3 sequences. This sequence joins TRBV5-1 and TRBJ1-1. Sequencing was done on a sample of naive CXCR3- CD8+ T cells from blood. Subset in this sample: CD45RO-CCR7+CD27+CD95- naive CD8+ T cells lacking CXCR3 (TNR3-). This TCR derives from a human donor in good health. Some clones in this sample may be carry-over from other donors' samples. CDR3 in amino acids: CASSSTKLNTEAFF.